These 7 T cell receptor beta chains share one sample of origin, sequenced in a study of CXCR3-negative and CXCR3-positive naive CD8 T cells. Overall study findings and caveats: When CXCR3-positive naive cells were set against CXCR3-negative naive cells, the former had more hydrophobic TRB CDR3s.

Researchers prepared the TRB cDNA libraries using 5' RACE with UMI labels. No DNA is given; TCRdb re-called the 5' RACE reads and lists each CDR3 protein once. The specimen's table records 130,000 to 150,000 distinct CDR3 sequences. The antigens for these receptors are not known. What was sequenced was naive CXCR3+ CD8+ T cells from blood. Subset described: CD45RO-CCR7+CD27+CD95- naive CD8+ T cells expressing CXCR3 (TNR3+). Receptors originate from a human donor in good health. Some clones in this sample may be carry-over from other donors' samples.

The V call is TRBV20-1, the J call TRBJ2-5; TCRdb names TRBD2, which stays unverified in the absence of DNA. The CDR3 covers 14 residues. CDR1 DFQATT and CDR2 SNEGSKA come from the germline V gene (reference sequence). Here the CDR3 reads CSARAAGTSETQYF.

The V call is TRBV7-9, the J call TRBJ2-7; the D gene TCRdb calls, TRBD1, cannot be checked with no DNA. The CDR3 has 15 residues. CDR1 is SEHNR, CDR2 FQNEAQ, per germline (reference sequence). CDR3 sequence: CASSLVETGVYEQYF.

V is TRBV2 and J is TRBJ2-2; absent DNA, TCRdb's TRBD1 call cannot be checked. CDR1 and CDR2 (germline): SNHLY, FYNNEI. The CDR3 runs 13 residues. This CDR3 reads CAYRTGMDGELFF.

The V and J genes are TRBV12-3 or TRBV12-4 and TRBJ1-1. The CDR3 consists of 12 residues. This CDR3 is CASSFYLTEAFF.

The chain carries TRBV7-3 and TRBJ2-7; TCRdb indicates TRBD2, and absent DNA this call remains unverified. CDR3 length equals 13 residues. Looked up from germline, CDR1 is SGHTA and CDR2 is FQGTGA. CDR3 loop: CVSSLLAGHEQYF.

The gene calls are TRBV12-3 or TRBV12-4 and TRBJ1-1; TCRdb selects TRBD1, and the lack of DNA leaves this call unchecked. CDR3 length: 14 residues. The chain's CDR3 is CASSPGESGTEAFF.

V gene TRBV11-3 combines with J gene TRBJ2-2; with no DNA, the TCRdb D assignment of TRBD2 cannot be verified. CDR1 SGHNT and CDR2 YENEEA come from the germline V gene. This CDR3 contains 13 residues. CDR3 loop: CASSREEYAELFF.